The 26 T cell receptor beta chains listed next were all sequenced from one sample in a study of shared clonotypes between healthy human individuals (TCRdb year 2020). Library preparation used the immunoSEQ multiplex PCR assay. The table comes from immuneACCESS by way of TCRdb, which keeps in-frame sequences with V and J called. Part of the clones is missing from these tables; in studies checked, under half for an unresolved V gene and the rest for unknown reasons. The table for this sample lists hundreds of thousands of clones; 74% of them were counted only once. The ten most abundant clones make up under 2% of the sample. The sequencing input was memory CD4+ T cells sorted from blood. The cell subset or site label, read with the paper, signifies: CD45RA-negative fraction. The source is a woman in her 30s in good health.

The chain carries TRBV6-4 and TRBJ1-2; TRBD1 aligns across 7 bases. V was clipped by 6 bases and J by 2 bases; unmatched bases: 3. The CDR3 has 13 residues. Germline CDR1 MRHNA, CDR2 SNTAGT. CDR3 sequence (DNA): TGTGCCAGCAGAGGGACAGACAACTATGGCTACACCTTC. This encodes CASRGTDNYGYTF.

The gene calls are TRBV11-2 and TRBJ1-1; 8 bases align to TRBD1. J lost 1 base, V lost 6 bases, and 4 bases had no gene match. This CDR3 is 14 amino acids long. CDR1 and CDR2 from the germline V gene are SGHAT and FQNNGV. The CDR3 DNA reads as TGTGCCAGCAGTCAGGGGGCTTGGAACACTGAAGCTTTCTTT. Its protein product is CASSQGAWNTEAFF. The variable domain in full, completed from reference TRBV11-2 and TRBJ1-1, reads EAGVAQSPRYKIIEKRQSVAFWCNPISGHATLYWYQQILGQGPKLLIQFQNNGVVDDSQLPKDRFSAERLKGVDSTLKIQPAKLEDSAVYLCASSQGAWNTEAFFGQGTRLTVV.

This sequence joins TRBV5-1 and TRBJ2-7; 9 bases are shared with TRBD1. The trim removed 4 bases at V and 5 bases at J, leaving 4 bases unmatched. The CDR3 length is 13 residues. CDR1 and CDR2 from the germline V gene are SGHRS and YFSETQ. As DNA, the CDR3 is TGCGCCAGCAGCCCACGACAGGGGGACGAGCAGTACTTC. It is translated as CASSPRQGDEQYF.

The gene calls are TRBV18 and TRBJ2-7, with unresolved D. The CDR3 runs 13 residues. The ends were cut back, 2 bases at V and 5 bases at J, with 10 bases in the middle. The germline V gene encodes CDR1 KGHSH and CDR2 LQKENI. CDR3 residues: CASSPRSRDEQYF. The CDR3 nucleotides read TGTGCCAGCTCACCAAGATCACGGGACGAGCAGTACTTC.

Only a few counts were recorded for this clone. Other DNA sequences from this sample encode an identical CDR3 as well. V and J are TRBV5-1 and TRBJ2-7; D is unresolved. From germline, CDR1 is SGHRS and CDR2 YFSETQ. V lost 0 bases, J lost 2 bases, and 9 bases lay in between. This CDR3 region has 14 residues. This chain's CDR3 is CASSLGAGPYEQYF. For the CDR3, the DNA is TGCGCCAGCAGCTTGGGGGCAGGACCCTACGAGCAGTACTTC.

About this clone: This sample also contains other DNA sequences that code for the same CDR3. The chain links TRBV5-4 to TRBJ2-7; 7 nucleotides line up with TRBD2. Trimming took 4 bases from V and 3 from J; bases not matched to a gene: 4. CDR3 length: 13 residues. Germline lookup yields CDR1 SGHNT and CDR2 YYREEE (reference sequence). The CDR3 here is CASSRAGSYEQYF. The CDR3 DNA sequence: TGTGCCAGCAGCCGAGCGGGGAGCTACGAGCAGTACTTC.

The rearrangement joins TRBV6-1 to TRBJ2-2; D is perhaps TRBD1 or TRBD2 (5 bases each). CDR1 is MNHNS and CDR2 is SASEGT in the germline V gene. This CDR3 has 13 residues. The V gene lost 11 bases and the J gene lost 6 bases, with 16 bases spanning the gap. The CDR3 DNA follows: TGTGCCCTTAATCTAGTGGGGGCCGGGGAGCTGTTTTTT. Translated: CALNLVGAGELFF.

The chain links TRBV4-1 to TRBJ1-4, with D uncertain. The CDR3 contains 16 residues. Germline CDR1 MGHRA, CDR2 YSYEKL. V was trimmed by 1 base and J by 4 bases, leaving 13 bases between them. The CDR3 protein is CASSQGRQLYNEKLFF. The CDR3 coding sequence is TGCGCCAGCAGCCAAGGCCGGCAGCTCTATAATGAAAAACTGTTTTTT.

V gene TRBV28 combines with J gene TRBJ2-1; 10 bases agree with TRBD2. This CDR3 has 17 amino acids. Germline lookup yields CDR1 MDHEN and CDR2 SYDVKM. J gave up 7 bases and V 3 bases, and 12 bases lay outside the gene matches. The CDR3 reads CASSLTPVSGRLNEQFF. The CDR3, as DNA: TGTGCCAGCAGTTTGACCCCAGTTAGCGGGAGGCTGAATGAGCAGTTCTTC.

This clone was observed once. The sample contains more than one DNA sequence encoding this CDR3. The chain is built from TRBV4-1 and TRBJ2-5; 16 bases are a match to TRBD2. Germline CDR1 and CDR2: MGHRA and YSYEKL. Germline trimming cut 3 bases from V and 2 bases from J; bases unmatched to any gene: 3. CDR3 length: 17 amino acids. CDR3 nucleotides: TGCGCCAGCAGCCAGGGGACTAGCGGGAGGGGACAAGAGACCCAGTACTTC. The encoded protein is CASSQGTSGRGQETQYF.

This clone was seen repeatedly, ten times or more. The chain links TRBV4-2 to TRBJ1-2, with TRBD1 identical over 7 bases. This CDR3 is 15 amino acids long. The germline CDR1 and CDR2 sequences are LGHNA and YNFKEQ. Germline trimming cut 0 bases from V and 3 bases from J; bases unmatched to any gene: 4. The CDR3 DNA reads TGTGCCAGCAGCCAAGATACCAGGGGGGACTATGGCTACACCTTC. This codes for CASSQDTRGDYGYTF.

The J gene is TRBJ1-2, the V gene TRBV9; D might be TRBD1 (6 bases). V was shortened by 4 bases and J by 6 bases, with 19 bases between the two germline ends. Germline V gene data show CDR1 as SGDLS and CDR2 as YYNGEE. This CDR3 is 15 amino acids long. The CDR3 protein is CASSPNRGAEDGYTF. In DNA, the CDR3 is TGTGCCAGCAGCCCGAACCGGGGGGCTGAGGATGGCTACACCTTC.

This clone was picked up a small number of times. The gene calls are TRBV5-3 and TRBJ1-4; no clear D. TRBV5-3 carries the ORF label, with uncertain function. Trimming cost V 4 bases and J 13 bases, with 11 bases left between them. The CDR3 totals 11 residues. This CDR3 reads CARSLPGRLFF. Written as DNA, the CDR3 is TGTGCCAGAAGCCTACCGGGGAGACTGTTTTTT.

The sample holds a few counts of this clone. The rearrangement uses TRBV6-5 and TRBJ2-7, with D unclear. This CDR3 has 11 residues. The V and J ends lost 5 bases and 2 bases respectively, with 4 bases between them. Germline CDR1 reads MNHEY; CDR2 reads SVGAGI. The CDR3 DNA reads as TGTGCCAGCAGTACGGCCTACGAGCAGTACTTC. This translates into CASSTAYEQYF.

The rearrangement links TRBV5-1 to TRBJ2-1, with 12 bases that match TRBD2. Germline V CDR1 and CDR2: SGHRS, YFSETQ. This CDR3 has 20 amino acids. After removal of 1 base from V and 5 bases from J, the junction contained 16 bases not matched to a gene. This CDR3 is CASSLPDLTSGSTVDNEQFF. The CDR3 bases are TGCGCCAGCAGCTTGCCAGACCTGACTAGCGGGAGCACGGTGGACAATGAGCAGTTCTTC.

This clone occurred a few times. The chain joins TRBV6-5 to TRBJ1-2, with TRBD1 matching 9 bases. Germline V lookup: CDR1 MNHEY, CDR2 SVGAGI. The CDR3 is 16 amino acids. Trimming removed 3 bases from V and 3 bases from J; junction bases left unmatched: 8. This CDR3 is CASSYIGQGSYYGYTF. The CDR3 DNA sequence: TGTGCCAGCAGTTATATTGGACAGGGGTCCTACTATGGCTACACCTTC.

V gene TRBV4-2 combines with J gene TRBJ1-3, with D uncertain. This CDR3 is 17 amino acids long. Germline V gene sequence: CDR1 LGHNA, CDR2 YNFKEQ. Trimming took 1 base from V and 0 from J, leaving 13 bases between them. CDR3 coding DNA: TGTGCCAGCAGCCAAGCTGAGACGGGATACTCTGGAAACACCATATATTTT. This gives the protein CASSQAETGYSGNTIYF.

This clone has more than one count but fewer than ten. The chain joins TRBV27 to TRBJ2-2, with D perhaps TRBD2 (7 bases). Germline V gives CDR1 MNHEY, CDR2 SMNVEV (reference sequence). The CDR3 runs to 15 residues. Deletions cut 6 bases from V and 4 bases from J, with 15 bases between. The CDR3 coding sequence is TGTGCCAGCAGGCACCGGGGGGCTGTCACCGGGGAGCTGTTTTTT. It codes for CASRHRGAVTGELFF.

Details on this clone: At one of its ends the junction is not consistent with the germline gene, which may arise from a read error. The CDR3 sequence is CASREDGTGITEAFF. CDR3 bases: TGTGCCAGCAGAGAAGATGGGACAGGGATCACTGAAGCTTTCTTT. This rearrangement joins TRBV2 to TRBJ1-1; TRBD1 aligns across 9 bases. Germline V gene data show CDR1 as SNHLY and CDR2 as FYNNEI. This CDR3 spans 15 amino acids.

The V call is TRBV28, the J call TRBJ1-2; D gene unclear. V dropped 4 bases and J dropped 4 bases, with 7 bases sitting between them. Germline lookup yields CDR1 MDHEN and CDR2 SYDVKM. There are 12 residues in the CDR3. CDR3 in amino acids: CASSSMGYGYTF. As DNA, the CDR3 is TGTGCCAGCAGTTCGATGGGCTATGGCTACACCTTC.

This rearrangement joins TRBV29-1 to TRBJ2-1; 7 nucleotides agree with TRBD2. After removal of 6 bases from V and 2 bases from J, the junction contained 7 bases not matched to a gene. The CDR3 runs to 14 residues. Germline CDR1 reads SQVTM; CDR2 reads ANQGSEA. CDR3 region: CSVGGLTPYNEQFF. DNA of the CDR3: TGCAGCGTGGGGGGACTAACCCCCTACAATGAGCAGTTCTTC.

Here the CDR3 reads CATGVQETQYF. DNA of the CDR3: TGTGCCACTGGAGTCCAAGAGACCCAGTACTTC. The J gene is TRBJ2-5, the V gene TRBV10-3; D remains unclear. CDR3 length: 11 amino acids. Trimming pared 10 bases from V and 1 base from J, leaving 7 bases between. Germline assignment: CDR1 ENHRY and CDR2 SYGVKD.

CDR3 region: CASNTGTLEQYF. The CDR3, as DNA: TGTGCCAGCAACACCGGGACTTTGGAGCAGTACTTC. The chain joins TRBV28 to TRBJ2-7; the D gene is possibly TRBD2 (6 bases). Germline CDR1 MDHEN, CDR2 SYDVKM. This CDR3 is built from 12 residues. With 7 bases removed from V and 7 bases from J, the gap between germline ends came to 14 bases.

The chain links TRBV29-1 to TRBJ1-2, with unresolved D. The V end was cut by 2 bases, the J end by 8 bases, with 3 bases between. Germline V lookup: CDR1 SQVTM, CDR2 ANQGSEA. The CDR3 length is 9 residues. The CDR3 here is CSVERGYTF. The CDR3, as DNA: TGCAGCGTTGAACGCGGCTACACCTTC.

With respect to this clone: Other DNA variants within this sample encode the same CDR3. The V gene is TRBV9, the J gene TRBJ1-5; possible D gene TRBD1, 5 bases. CDR1 and CDR2 from the germline V gene are SGDLS and YYNGEE. The CDR3 is made up of 14 amino acids. V was cut by 0 bases and J by 1 base, with 5 bases left in between. CDR3 nucleotide sequence: TGTGCCAGCAGCGTAGGGGGCAGCAATCAGCCCCAGCATTTT. Translation: CASSVGGSNQPQHF.

V and J are TRBV7-2 and TRBJ1-4; the D is unclear. The CDR3 is 15 residues long. V was cut by 5 bases and J by 0 bases, with 10 bases left in between. The germline V gene has CDR1 SGHTA and CDR2 FQGNSA. The CDR3 DNA sequence: TGTGCCAGCAGCCCTAAGACGGCAACTAATGAAAAACTGTTTTTT. Translation gives CASSPKTATNEKLFF.